A single sample is the source of the 3 T cell receptor beta chains below, sequenced in a study of cytomegalovirus exposure and HLA in healthy donors. 60 Vbeta and 13 Jbeta primers were used in PCR. Profiling relied on immunoSEQ multiplex PCR, and the TCRdb table lists in-frame clones only, not all of them. This table has some 200,000 clones, around three quarters appearing once. Sample: PBMCs. The receptors stem from a woman aged 25 to 39 in good health and CMV-seronegative.

This rearrangement joins TRBV5-1 to TRBJ2-5; D not certain. CDR3 length: 13 amino acids. With 1 base removed from V and 4 bases from J, the gap between germline ends came to 8 bases. The germline V gene encodes CDR1 SGHRS and CDR2 YFSETQ. The CDR3 nucleotides are TGCGCCAGCAGCTTGATCCGAGGAGAGACCCAGTACTTC. This codes for CASSLIRGETQYF.

This clone came up a few times. The V call is TRBV7-9, the J call TRBJ2-1; TRBD2 aligns across 7 bases. Trimming removed 5 bases from V and 1 base from J; junction bases left unmatched: 11. This CDR3 has 17 amino acids. From germline, CDR1 is SEHNR and CDR2 FQNEAQ (reference sequence). The CDR3 reads CASSPTRLAGSYNEQFF. The CDR3 DNA sequence: TGTGCCAGCAGCCCGACACGACTAGCCGGGTCCTACAATGAGCAGTTCTTC.

The rearrangement uses TRBV7-9 and TRBJ1-2, with D possibly being TRBD1 (6 bases). The CDR3 has 14 residues. Germline V lookup: CDR1 SEHNR, CDR2 FQNEAQ (reference sequence). V was clipped by 2 bases and J by 5 bases, with 12 bases between them. The CDR3 DNA is TGTGCCAGCAGCTTACAGGGGCCCACTTATGGCTACACCTTC. It encodes CASSLQGPTYGYTF.